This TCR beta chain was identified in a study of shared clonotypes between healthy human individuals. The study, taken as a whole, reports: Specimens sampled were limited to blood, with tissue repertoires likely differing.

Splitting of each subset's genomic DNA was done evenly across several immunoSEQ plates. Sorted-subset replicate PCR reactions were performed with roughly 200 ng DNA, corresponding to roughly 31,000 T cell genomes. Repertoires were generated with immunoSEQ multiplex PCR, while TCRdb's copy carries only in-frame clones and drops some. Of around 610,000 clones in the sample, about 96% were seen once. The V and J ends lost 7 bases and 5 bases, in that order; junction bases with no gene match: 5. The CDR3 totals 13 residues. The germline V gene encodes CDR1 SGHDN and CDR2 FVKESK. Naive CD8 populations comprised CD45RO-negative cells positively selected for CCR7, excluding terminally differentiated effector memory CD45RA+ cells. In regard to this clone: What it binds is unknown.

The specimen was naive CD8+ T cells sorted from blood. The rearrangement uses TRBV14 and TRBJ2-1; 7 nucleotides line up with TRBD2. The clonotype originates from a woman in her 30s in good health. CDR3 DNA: TGTGCCAGCAACCTAGCGGAGCACAATGAGCAGTTCTTC. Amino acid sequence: CASNLAEHNEQFF. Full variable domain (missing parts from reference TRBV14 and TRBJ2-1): EAGVTQFPSHSVIEKGQTVTLRCDPISGHDNLYWYRRVMGKEIKFLLHFVKESKQDESGMPNNRFLAERTGGTYSTLKVQPAELEDSGVYFCASNLAEHNEQFFGPGTRLTVL.